This T cell receptor beta chain was retrieved from a study of T cell repertoires in cytomegalovirus infection. Study-wide context: Indicated by public TCR beta signatures were CMV infection and matching HLA type. Study outcomes and limitations: HLA-C-restricted CMV clonotypes gave the most frequent clonotype in two of eight donors.

This clonotype was seen at least ten times. Antigen unknown. Each CDR3 protein is one row after TCRdb ran MiXCR on the reads. The sample contains 480,000 or so distinct CDR3 sequences, about 10% of which appear only once. The ends were cut back, 3 bases at V and 0 bases at J, with 14 bases in the middle. Germline CDR1 LNHDA, CDR2 SQIVND (reference sequence). The CDR3 is made up of 16 amino acids. The sample taken for sequencing was PBMCs. The rearrangement joins TRBV19 to TRBJ1-2, with D hard to call. This receptor was identified in a human donor in good health (CMV status not recorded). Some clones in this sample may be carry-over from other donors' samples. The CDR3 sequence: CASSILKTTANYGYTF. The CDR3 nucleotides read TGTGCCAGTAGTATCCTAAAGACCACTGCTAACTATGGCTACACCTTC. The whole variable domain, remainder taken from reference TRBV19 and TRBJ1-2, is DGGITQSPKYLFRKEGQNVTLSCEQNLNHDAMYWYRQDPGQGLRLIYYSQIVNDFQKGDIAEGYSVSREKKESFPLTVTSAQKNPTAFYLCASSILKTTANYGYTFGSGTRLTVV.